This entry is about one T cell receptor (beta chain). Its target is unknown. The source of the sample is a study of cytotoxic CD8 clonotypes in ibrutinib-treated CLL. For the study at large: Response samples were drawn at a median of roughly 13 months of treatment, range 6 to 36.

The intended depth for sequencing was 1 in 200,000 to 1 in 1 million T cells. Sequencing used immunoSEQ multiplex PCR; TCRdb keeps in-frame clones, though not all of them. The sample holds around 130,000 clones, approximately 81% seen once. This CDR3 contains 18 residues. Losses at the gene ends were 4 bases for V and 2 bases for J; bases not matched to a gene: 14. The germline V gene encodes CDR1 SGDLS and CDR2 YYNGEE. Study conclusions and caveats: Baseline levels of clonality went above those of age-matched healthy donors and moved with circulating CD8+ T-cell counts.

Sequenced material: PBMCs, taken after 24 months of ibrutinib treatment. This clonotype was sampled from a human donor with chronic lymphocytic leukemia. The chain recombines TRBV9 with TRBJ1-4, with 7 bases aligning to TRBD1. The CDR3 spells CASSKNRQGANTNEKLFF. The CDR3 coding sequence is TGTGCCAGCAGCAAAAATCGACAGGGTGCGAACACTAATGAAAAACTGTTTTTT.